This entry lists 11 T cell receptor beta chains sequenced from one sample in a study of early stage breast cancer tumors. Profiled with immunoSEQ multiplex PCR; TCRdb holds only in-frame clones, not every one. The table lists approximately 70,000 clones, about 85% of them singletons. Input material: blood. The receptors come from a person aged 35-55 years with breast cancer.

This chain connects TRBV27 to TRBJ1-2; no clear D gene. This CDR3 is 13 amino acids long. V lost 2 bases to trimming and J lost 8 bases, with 12 bases between them. Germline assignment: CDR1 MNHEY and CDR2 SMNVEV (reference sequence). CDR3 loop: CASSLGQHKGYTF. In DNA, the CDR3 is TGTGCCAGCAGTTTAGGGCAACACAAGGGCTACACCTTC.

The chain links TRBV19 to TRBJ1-1; 7 bases are a match to TRBD1. The ends lost 3 bases at V and 3 bases at J; junction bases unmatched: 1. Per the germline V gene, CDR1 is LNHDA and CDR2 is SQIVND (reference sequence). The CDR3 loop spans 13 amino acids. CDR3 region: CASSMTGYTEAFF. CDR3 sequence (DNA): TGTGCCAGTAGTATGACAGGGTACACTGAAGCTTTCTTT. Looking up the rest from reference TRBV19 and TRBJ1-1 gives the full variable domain: DGGITQSPKYLFRKEGQNVTLSCEQNLNHDAMYWYRQDPGQGLRLIYYSQIVNDFQKGDIAEGYSVSREKKESFPLTVTSAQKNPTAFYLCASSMTGYTEAFFGQGTRLTVV.

This chain joins TRBV28 and TRBJ1-5, with 9 positions matching TRBD1. Germline lookup yields CDR1 MDHEN and CDR2 SYDVKM. The V and J ends lost 3 bases and 6 bases, in that order; junction bases with no gene match: 6. This CDR3 is built from 15 residues. The CDR3 coding sequence is TGTGCCAGCAGTTTCCGGGGACAGGGTTTTCAGCCCCAGCATTTT. It translates to CASSFRGQGFQPQHF.

The chain uses TRBV6-5 and TRBJ2-3, with D perhaps TRBD1 (6 bases). The germline V and J ends were trimmed by 6 bases and 4 bases, with 14 bases remaining between them. Germline V gene data show CDR1 as MNHEY and CDR2 as SVGAGI. The CDR3 is 14 residues long. As DNA, the CDR3 is TGTGCCAGCAGCCTGGGGTCAGGGGCAGATACGCAGTATTTT. This codes for CASSLGSGADTQYF.

The J gene is TRBJ2-3, the V gene TRBV7-8; TRBD2 matches at 8 bases. The germline gives CDR1 SGHVS, CDR2 FQNEAQ. V was clipped by 5 bases and J by 6 bases; unmatched bases: 10. The CDR3 length is 15 residues. CDR3 sequence (DNA): TGTGCCAGCAGCCCCGGGAGGGGAGGGCGGGATACGCAGTATTTT. This sequence encodes CASSPGRGGRDTQYF.

This chain joins TRBV21-1 and TRBJ2-1; the table's D call of TRBD1 was not tested on the DNA. TRBV21-1 is a pseudogene locus. The CDR3 contains 14 residues. CDR3 residues: CASSTGQGGNEQFF. DNA for the CDR3: TGTGCCAGCAGCACGGGACAGGGGGGTAATGAGCAGTTCTTC.

This chain links TRBV16 with TRBJ2-2; D is ambiguous. Germline V gene data show CDR1 as KGHSY and CDR2 as FQNENV. The CDR3 has 14 amino acids. The ends were cut back, 0 bases at V and 6 bases at J, with 8 bases in the middle. CDR3 DNA sequence: TGTGCCAGCAGCCAATCTGGTCTAGCCGGGGAGCTGTTTTTT. Translating it yields CASSQSGLAGELFF. Drawing the rest from reference TRBV16 and TRBJ2-2, the complete variable domain is GEEVAQTPKHLVRGEGQKAKLYCAPIKGHSYVFWYQQVLKNEFKFLISFQNENVFDETGMPKERFSAKCLPNSPCSLEIQATKLEDSAVYFCASSQSGLAGELFFGEGSRLTVL.

V gene TRBV6-5 combines with J gene TRBJ1-1; 10 nucleotides agree with TRBD1. The CDR3 has 15 amino acids. The germline CDR1 and CDR2 sequences are MNHEY and SVGAGI. J gave up 4 bases and V 10 bases, and 12 bases lay outside the gene matches. CDR3: CATARDRGFITEAFF. The CDR3, as DNA: TGTGCCACCGCGAGGGACAGGGGATTTATCACTGAAGCTTTCTTT.

This clone was seen only a few times. V and J are TRBV5-4 and TRBJ2-7; a possible D gene is TRBD1 (5 bases). The CDR3 has 12 residues. The germline V and J ends were trimmed by 4 bases and 3 bases, with 8 bases remaining between them. Germline V gene sequence: CDR1 SGHNT, CDR2 YYREEE (reference sequence). The CDR3 DNA is TGTGCCAGCAGCGCTCAGGGCTACGAGCAGTACTTC. Residues: CASSAQGYEQYF.

The chain links TRBV6-5 to TRBJ1-2; 7 bases agree with TRBD1. Losses at the gene ends were 6 bases for V and 4 bases for J; bases not matched to a gene: 11. The germline V gene has CDR1 MNHEY and CDR2 SVGAGI. This CDR3 region has 15 residues. Here the CDR3 reads CASSPGGASSYGYTF. The CDR3 DNA is TGTGCCAGCAGCCCAGGGGGGGCCAGTAGCTATGGCTACACCTTC.

The chain has TRBV27 and TRBJ2-3; D gene ambiguous. This CDR3 region has 12 residues. The ends were cut back, 4 bases at V and 5 bases at J, with 7 bases in the middle. Germline loops: CDR1 MNHEY, CDR2 SMNVEV (reference sequence). The CDR3 region has the DNA TGTGCCAGCAGTTCCAGGAGAGATACGCAGTATTTT. This sequence encodes CASSSRRDTQYF.